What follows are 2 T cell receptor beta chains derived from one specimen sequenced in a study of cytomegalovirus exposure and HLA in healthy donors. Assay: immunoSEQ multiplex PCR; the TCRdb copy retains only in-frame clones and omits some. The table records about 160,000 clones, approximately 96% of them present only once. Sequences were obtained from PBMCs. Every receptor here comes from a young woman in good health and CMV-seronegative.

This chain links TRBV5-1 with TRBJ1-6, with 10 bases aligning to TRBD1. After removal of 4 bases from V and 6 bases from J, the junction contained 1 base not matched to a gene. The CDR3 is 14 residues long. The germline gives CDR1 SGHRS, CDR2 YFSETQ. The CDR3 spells CASSRDRGNSPLHF. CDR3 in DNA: TGCGCCAGCAGCCGGGACAGGGGTAATTCACCCCTCCACTTT.

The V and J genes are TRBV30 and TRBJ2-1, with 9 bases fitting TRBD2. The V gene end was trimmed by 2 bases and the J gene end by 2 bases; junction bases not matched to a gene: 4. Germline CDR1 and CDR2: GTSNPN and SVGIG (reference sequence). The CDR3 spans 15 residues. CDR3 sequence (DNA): TGTGCCTGGAGTTCAGGGACTAGCCCCTACAATGAGCAGTTCTTC. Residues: CAWSSGTSPYNEQFF. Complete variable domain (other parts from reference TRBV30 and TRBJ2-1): SQTIHQWPATLVQPVGSPLSLECTVEGTSNPNLYWYRQAAGRGLQLLFYSVGIGQISSEVPQNLSASRPQDRQFILSSKKLLLSDSGFYLCAWSSGTSPYNEQFFGPGTRLTVL.